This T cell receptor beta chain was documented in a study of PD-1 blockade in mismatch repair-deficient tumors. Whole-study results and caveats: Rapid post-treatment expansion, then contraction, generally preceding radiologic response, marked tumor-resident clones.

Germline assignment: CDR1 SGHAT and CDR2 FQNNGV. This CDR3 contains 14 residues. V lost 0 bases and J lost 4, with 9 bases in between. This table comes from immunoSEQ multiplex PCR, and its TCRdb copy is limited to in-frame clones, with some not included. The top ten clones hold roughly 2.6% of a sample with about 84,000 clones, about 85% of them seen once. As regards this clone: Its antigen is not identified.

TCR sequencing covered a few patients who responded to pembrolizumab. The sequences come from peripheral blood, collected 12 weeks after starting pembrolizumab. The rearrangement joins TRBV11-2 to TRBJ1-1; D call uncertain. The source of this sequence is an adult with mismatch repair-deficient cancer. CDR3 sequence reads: CASSLEGPSTEAFF. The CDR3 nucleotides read TGTGCCAGCAGCTTAGAGGGCCCCAGCACTGAAGCTTTCTTT.